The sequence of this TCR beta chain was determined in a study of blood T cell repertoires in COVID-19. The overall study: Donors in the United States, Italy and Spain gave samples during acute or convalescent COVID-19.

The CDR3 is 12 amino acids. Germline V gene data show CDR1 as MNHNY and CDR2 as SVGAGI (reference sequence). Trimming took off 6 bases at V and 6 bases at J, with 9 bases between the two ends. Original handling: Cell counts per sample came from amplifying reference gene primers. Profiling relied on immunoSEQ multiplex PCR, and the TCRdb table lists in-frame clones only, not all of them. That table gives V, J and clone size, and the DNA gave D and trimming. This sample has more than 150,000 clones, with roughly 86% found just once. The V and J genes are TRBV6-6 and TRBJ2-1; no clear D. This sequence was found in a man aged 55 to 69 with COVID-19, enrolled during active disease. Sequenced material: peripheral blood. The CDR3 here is CASSALSNEQFF. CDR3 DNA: TGTGCCAGCAGCGCCTTGAGCAATGAGCAGTTCTTC.